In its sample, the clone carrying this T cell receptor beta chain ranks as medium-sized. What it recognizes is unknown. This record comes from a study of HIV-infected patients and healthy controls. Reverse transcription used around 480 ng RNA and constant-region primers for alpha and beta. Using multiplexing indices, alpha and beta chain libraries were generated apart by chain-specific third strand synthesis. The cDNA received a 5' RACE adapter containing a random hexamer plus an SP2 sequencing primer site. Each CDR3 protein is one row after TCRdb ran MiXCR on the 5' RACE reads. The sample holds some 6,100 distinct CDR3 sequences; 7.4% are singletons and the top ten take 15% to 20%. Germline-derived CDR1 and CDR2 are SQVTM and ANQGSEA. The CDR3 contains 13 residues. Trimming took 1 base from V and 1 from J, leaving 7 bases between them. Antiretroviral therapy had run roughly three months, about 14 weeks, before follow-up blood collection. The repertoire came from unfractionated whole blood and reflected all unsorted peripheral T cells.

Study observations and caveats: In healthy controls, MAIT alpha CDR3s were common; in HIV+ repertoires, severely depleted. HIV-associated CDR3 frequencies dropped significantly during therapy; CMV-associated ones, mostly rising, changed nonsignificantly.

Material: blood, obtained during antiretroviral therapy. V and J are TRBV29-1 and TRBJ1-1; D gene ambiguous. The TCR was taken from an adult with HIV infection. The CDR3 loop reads CSVEGDPNTEAFF. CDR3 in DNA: TGCAGCGTTGAAGGAGACCCGAACACTGAAGCTTTCTTT.